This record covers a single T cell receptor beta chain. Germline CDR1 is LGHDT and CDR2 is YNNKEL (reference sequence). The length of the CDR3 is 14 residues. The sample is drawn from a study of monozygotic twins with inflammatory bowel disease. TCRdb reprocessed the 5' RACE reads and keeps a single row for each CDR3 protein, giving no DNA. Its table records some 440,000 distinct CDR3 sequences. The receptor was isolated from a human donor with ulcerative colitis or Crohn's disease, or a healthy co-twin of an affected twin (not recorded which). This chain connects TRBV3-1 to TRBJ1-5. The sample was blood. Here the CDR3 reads CASSHGQINQPQHF.